This TCR beta chain was observed in a study of OX40 agonist ivuxolimab in advanced cancers. Study-wide background: Patients receiving dose escalation had hepatocellular carcinoma, melanoma, renal cell or head and neck cancer.

Findings and caveats of the study: Expanded clones were, on average, more numerous in CD8+ T cells than in CD4+.

Turning to this clone: Its target is not known.

The method was immunoSEQ multiplex PCR; TCRdb's version includes in-frame clones alone and lacks a portion of them. There are 70,000 to 95,000 clones in the sample; 88% occur only once, and 2.5% to 3% lies in the top ten. Germline V lookup: CDR1 SGDLS, CDR2 YYNGEE. The V end lost 0 bases, the J end lost 10 bases, and 11 bases lay between the germline ends. The CDR3 length is 13 residues. Sequences were derived from CD4+ or CD8+ T cells sorted from blood, sampled in a trial of the OX40 agonist ivuxolimab. The chain recombines TRBV9 with TRBJ2-1, with D possibly called TRBD1 or TRBD2 (5 bases each). The clonotype comes from an adult with an advanced solid tumor such as melanoma, head and neck, liver or kidney cancer. CDR3 nucleotides: TGTGCCAGCAGCGTAGGGGACGGCACGGAGCAGTTCTTC. Translated, it gives CASSVGDGTEQFF.